This T cell receptor beta chain was identified in a study of CXCR3-negative and CXCR3-positive naive CD8 T cells. Overall study findings and caveats: For CXCR3-positive naive cells, TRB CDR3s were more hydrophobic than those of CXCR3-negative naive cells. Naive subsets displayed similar surface CD5, and TCR strength was inferred from TRB CDR3 properties.

This CDR3 has 23 residues. With more than 250,000 cells each, the CD8+ T cell subsets were individually sorted in triplicate. With UMI labels, 5' RACE was used to prepare the TRB cDNA libraries. TCRdb reanalyzed the 5' RACE reads and collapses them to one entry per CDR3 protein, without DNA. This sample's clone table lists tens of thousands of distinct CDR3 sequences. Note on this clonotype: What it recognizes is unknown.

This chain joins TRBV12-3 or TRBV12-4 and TRBJ2-7; the TCRdb call, TRBD1, lacks DNA for checking. This TCR came from a human donor in good health. Some clones in this sample may be carry-over from other donors' samples. The sequenced material came from naive CXCR3+ CD8+ T cells from blood. Subset indicated: CD45RO-CCR7+CD27+CD95- naive CD8+ T cells expressing CXCR3 (TNR3+). CDR3 sequence reads: CASSSSPGTGNDGGSNVWYEQYF.